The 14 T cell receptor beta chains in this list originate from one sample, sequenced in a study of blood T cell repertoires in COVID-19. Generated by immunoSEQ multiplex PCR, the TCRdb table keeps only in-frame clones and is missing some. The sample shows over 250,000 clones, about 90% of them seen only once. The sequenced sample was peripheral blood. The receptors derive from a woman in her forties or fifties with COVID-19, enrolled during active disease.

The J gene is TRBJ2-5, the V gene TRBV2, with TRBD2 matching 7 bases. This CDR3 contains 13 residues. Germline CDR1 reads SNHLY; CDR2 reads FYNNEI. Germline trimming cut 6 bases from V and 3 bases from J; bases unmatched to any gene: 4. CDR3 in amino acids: CASSPSGKETQYF. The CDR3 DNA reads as TGTGCCAGCAGCCCTAGCGGCAAAGAGACCCAGTACTTC. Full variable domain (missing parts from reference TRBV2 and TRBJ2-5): EPEVTQTPSHQVTQMGQEVILRCVPISNHLYFYWYRQILGQKVEFLVSFYNNEISEKSEIFDDQFSVERPDGSNFTLKIRSTKLEDSAMYFCASSPSGKETQYFGPGTRLLVL.

The CDR3 reads CSAPDNYEQYF. The DNA of the CDR3 is TGCAGTGCCCCGGACAACTACGAGCAGTACTTC. J is TRBJ2-7 and V is TRBV20-1; TRBD1 is a possible D gene (5 bases). The CDR3 consists of 11 residues. V lost 6 bases and J 3 bases, leaving 9 bases between the germline ends. The germline V gene encodes CDR1 DFQATT and CDR2 SNEGSKA (reference sequence).

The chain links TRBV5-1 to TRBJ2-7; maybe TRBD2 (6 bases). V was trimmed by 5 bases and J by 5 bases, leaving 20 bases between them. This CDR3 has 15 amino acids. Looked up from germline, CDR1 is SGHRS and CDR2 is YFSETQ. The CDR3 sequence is CASSSGGLPLNEQYF. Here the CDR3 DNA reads TGCGCCAGCAGTTCCGGGGGTCTCCCCCTGAACGAGCAGTACTTC.

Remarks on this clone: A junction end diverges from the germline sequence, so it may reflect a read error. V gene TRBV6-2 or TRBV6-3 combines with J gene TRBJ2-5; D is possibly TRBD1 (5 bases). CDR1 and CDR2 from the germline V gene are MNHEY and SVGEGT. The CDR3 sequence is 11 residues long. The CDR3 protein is CASSYSARVDF. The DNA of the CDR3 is TGTGCCAGCAGTTACTCTGCCAGGGTGGACTTC.

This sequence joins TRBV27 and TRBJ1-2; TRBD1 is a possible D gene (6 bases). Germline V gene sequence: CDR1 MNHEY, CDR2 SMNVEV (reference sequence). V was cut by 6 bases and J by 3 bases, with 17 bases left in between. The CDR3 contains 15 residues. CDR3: CASSRDRTDYYGYTF. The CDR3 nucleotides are TGTGCCAGCAGCCGTGACAGGACGGATTACTATGGCTACACCTTC.

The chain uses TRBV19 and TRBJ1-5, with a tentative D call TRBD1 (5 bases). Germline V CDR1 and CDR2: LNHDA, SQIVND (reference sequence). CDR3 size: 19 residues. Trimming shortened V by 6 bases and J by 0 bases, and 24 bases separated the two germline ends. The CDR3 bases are TGTGCCAGTAGCTCTCCCCGGGCGGGGCGCGGTTATAGCAATCAGCCCCAGCATTTT. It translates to CASSSPRAGRGYSNQPQHF.

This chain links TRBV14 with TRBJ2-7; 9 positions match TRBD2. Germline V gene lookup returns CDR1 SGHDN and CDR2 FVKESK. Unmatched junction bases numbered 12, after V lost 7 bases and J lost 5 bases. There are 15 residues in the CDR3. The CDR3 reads CASNDGGLARHEQYF. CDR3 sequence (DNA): TGTGCCAGCAACGACGGGGGACTAGCTCGTCACGAGCAGTACTTC. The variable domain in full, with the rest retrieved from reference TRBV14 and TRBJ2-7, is EAGVTQFPSHSVIEKGQTVTLRCDPISGHDNLYWYRRVMGKEIKFLLHFVKESKQDESGMPNNRFLAERTGGTYSTLKVQPAELEDSGVYFCASNDGGLARHEQYFGPGTRLTVT.

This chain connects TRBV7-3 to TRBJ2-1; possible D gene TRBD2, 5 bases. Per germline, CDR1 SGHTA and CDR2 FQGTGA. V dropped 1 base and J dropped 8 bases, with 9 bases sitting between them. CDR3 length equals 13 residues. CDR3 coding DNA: TGTGCCAGCAGCTTAAAGGCCGGGGATGAGCAGTTCTTC. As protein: CASSLKAGDEQFF.

CDR3 in amino acids: CASSRQLQSYEQYF. CDR3 bases: TGTGCCAGCAGCCGACAATTACAATCCTACGAGCAGTACTTC. The chain carries TRBV6-5 and TRBJ2-7, with no clear D. Trimming removed 6 bases at V and 1 base at J, with 13 bases between. In germline, CDR1 is MNHEY, CDR2 SVGAGI. The CDR3 consists of 14 residues.

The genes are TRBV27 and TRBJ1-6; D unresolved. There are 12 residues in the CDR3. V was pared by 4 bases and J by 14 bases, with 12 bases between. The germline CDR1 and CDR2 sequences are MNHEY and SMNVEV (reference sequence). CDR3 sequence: CASSSSRLALHF. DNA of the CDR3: TGTGCCAGCAGTTCTTCCCGGTTAGCCCTCCACTTT.

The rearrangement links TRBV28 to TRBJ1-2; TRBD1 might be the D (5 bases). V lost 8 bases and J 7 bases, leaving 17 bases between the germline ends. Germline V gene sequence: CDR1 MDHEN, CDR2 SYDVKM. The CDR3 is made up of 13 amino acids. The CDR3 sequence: CASGGGVLGGYTF. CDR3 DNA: TGTGCCAGCGGGGGAGGGGTCCTTGGTGGCTACACCTTC.

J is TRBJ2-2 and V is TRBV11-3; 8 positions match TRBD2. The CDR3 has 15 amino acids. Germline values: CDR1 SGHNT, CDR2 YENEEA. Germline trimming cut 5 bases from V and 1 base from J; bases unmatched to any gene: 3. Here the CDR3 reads CASSLSGENTGELFF. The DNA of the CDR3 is TGTGCCAGCAGCCTTAGCGGGGAGAACACCGGGGAGCTGTTTTTT.

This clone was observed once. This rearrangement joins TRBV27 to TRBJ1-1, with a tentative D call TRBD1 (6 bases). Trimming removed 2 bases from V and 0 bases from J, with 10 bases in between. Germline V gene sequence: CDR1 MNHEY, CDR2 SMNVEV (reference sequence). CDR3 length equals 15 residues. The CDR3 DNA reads TGTGCCAGCAGTTTAGAGGGGGGGATGAACACTGAAGCTTTCTTT. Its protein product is CASSLEGGMNTEAFF.

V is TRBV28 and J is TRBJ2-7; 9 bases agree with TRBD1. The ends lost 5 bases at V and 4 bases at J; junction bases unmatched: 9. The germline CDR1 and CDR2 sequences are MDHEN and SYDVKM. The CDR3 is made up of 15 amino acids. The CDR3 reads CASSPTGTGRYEQYF. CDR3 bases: TGTGCCAGCAGTCCAACCGGGACAGGGAGGTACGAGCAGTACTTC.